This paragraph reports one TCR beta chain. Autoimmune disease history or systemic immunosuppression disqualified patients. This specimen comes from a study of OX40 agonist ivuxolimab in advanced cancers. Using immunoSEQ multiplex PCR, the repertoire was profiled, and TCRdb retains in-frame clones only, with some absent. The sample includes about 79,000 clones, 91% seen only once; the top ten take about 6.6%. CDR3 length: 15 residues. The V gene end was trimmed by 5 bases and the J gene end by 3 bases; junction bases not matched to a gene: 6. Germline lookup yields CDR1 SGHTA and CDR2 FQGNSA. The clonotype comes from an adult with an advanced solid tumor such as melanoma, head and neck, liver or kidney cancer. Sequences were derived from CD4+ or CD8+ T cells sorted from blood, sampled in a trial of the OX40 agonist ivuxolimab. The gene calls are TRBV7-2 and TRBJ1-3; 8 nucleotides agree with TRBD1. This CDR3 is CASSRGQGGGNTIYF. In DNA form, the CDR3 reads TGTGCCAGCAGCCGCGGACAGGGCGGTGGAAACACCATATATTTT. Together with reference TRBV7-2 and TRBJ1-3, the CDR3 gives the full variable domain: GAGVSQSPSNKVTEKGKDVELRCDPISGHTALYWYRQSLGQGLEFLIYFQGNSAPDKSGLPSDRFSAERTGGSVSTLTIQRTQQEDSAVYLCASSRGQGGGNTIYFGEGSWLTVV.